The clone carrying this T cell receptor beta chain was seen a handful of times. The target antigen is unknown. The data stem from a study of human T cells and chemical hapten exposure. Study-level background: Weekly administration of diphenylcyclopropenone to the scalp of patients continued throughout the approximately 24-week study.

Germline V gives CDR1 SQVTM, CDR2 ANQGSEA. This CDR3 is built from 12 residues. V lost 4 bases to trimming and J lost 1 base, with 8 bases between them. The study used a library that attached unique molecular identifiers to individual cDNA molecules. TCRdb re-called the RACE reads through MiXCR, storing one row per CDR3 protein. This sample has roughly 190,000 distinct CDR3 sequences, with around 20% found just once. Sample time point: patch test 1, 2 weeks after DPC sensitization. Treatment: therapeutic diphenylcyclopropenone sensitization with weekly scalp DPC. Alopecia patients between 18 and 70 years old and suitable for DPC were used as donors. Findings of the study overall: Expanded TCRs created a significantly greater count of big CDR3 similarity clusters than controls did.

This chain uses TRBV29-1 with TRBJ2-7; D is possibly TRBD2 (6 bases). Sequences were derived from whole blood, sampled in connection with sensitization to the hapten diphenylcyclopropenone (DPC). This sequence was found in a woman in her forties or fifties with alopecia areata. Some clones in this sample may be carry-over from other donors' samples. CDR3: CSVGLDSYEQYF. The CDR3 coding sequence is TGCAGCGTTGGACTAGATTCCTACGAGCAGTACTTC.